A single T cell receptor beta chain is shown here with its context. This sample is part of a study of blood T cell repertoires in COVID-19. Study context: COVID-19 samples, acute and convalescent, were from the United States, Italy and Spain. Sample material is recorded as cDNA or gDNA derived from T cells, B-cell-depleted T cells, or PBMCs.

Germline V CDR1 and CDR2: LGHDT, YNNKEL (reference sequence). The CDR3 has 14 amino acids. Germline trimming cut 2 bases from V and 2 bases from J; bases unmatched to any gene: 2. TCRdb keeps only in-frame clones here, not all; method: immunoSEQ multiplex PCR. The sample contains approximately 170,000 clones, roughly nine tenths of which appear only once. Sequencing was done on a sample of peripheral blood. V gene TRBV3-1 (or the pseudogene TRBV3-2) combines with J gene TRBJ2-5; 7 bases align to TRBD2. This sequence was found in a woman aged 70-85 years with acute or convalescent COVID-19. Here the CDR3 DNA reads TGTGCCAGCAGCCAACTAGCGGCGCAAGAGACCCAGTACTTC. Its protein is CASSQLAAQETQYF.